This T cell receptor (beta chain) was identified during a study of T cell changes during pregnancy in multiple sclerosis (dated by TCRdb to the late 2010s). As for the study more broadly: The study looked at changes in the T cell repertoire across pregnancy in women with multiple sclerosis.

Library preparation used the immunoSEQ multiplex PCR assay. TCRdb holds this immuneACCESS table with in-frame rearrangements only. Some clones are missing; in checked studies, unresolved V genes explain under half, and the rest has no known cause. Recorded for this sample are around 50,000 clones; 80% to 95% of them occurred a single time. 0.5% of the sample goes to the ten largest clones. In regard to this clone: This receptor's antigen is unknown. No much larger clone exists at a distance of one base, and base qualities are not known.

Reading the germline V gene gives CDR1 SGHRS and CDR2 YFSETQ. Spanning cysteine to phenylalanine, the CDR3 consists of 15 amino acids. Just CDR3 DNA is preserved here, 45 bases in frame from base 1. Here V drops 7 bases and J drops 5 bases, and the junction holds 14 bases not matched to any gene. The input for sequencing was CD4+ T cells from peripheral blood mononuclear cells, taken in the third trimester of pregnancy. The receptor comes from a female donor with multiple sclerosis, enrolled in a pregnancy study. In this chain, TRBV5-1 is recombined with TRBJ1-2, with 7 middle bases fitting TRBD1. Here the CDR3 is given as CASSYRTGDGYGYTF. The nucleotide sequence reads as follows: TGCGCCAGCTCATATAGAACAGGGGACGGATATGGCTACACCTTC. Supplemented by the reference TRBV5-1 and TRBJ1-2 proteins around the CDR3, the complete variable domain is KAGVTQTPRYLIKTRGQQVTLSCSPISGHRSVSWYQQTPGQGLQFLFEYFSETQRNKGNFPGRFSGRQFSNSRSEMNVSTLELGDSALYLCASSYRTGDGYGYTFGSGTRLTVV.